The 13 T cell receptor beta chains presented below share a single source sample, sequenced in a study of regulatory T cells in long-lasting Graves disease. Building the TCR beta libraries relied on iRepertoire HTBI primers, and CDR3 regions underwent Arm-PCR. TCRdb fed the multiplex PCR reads into MiXCR, producing one record per CDR3 protein. The profile shows about 540,000 distinct CDR3 sequences, about 13% of them singletons. The time point denotes: newly diagnosed GD, antithyroid drugs for less than 3 months. PBMC-extracted RNA yielded the TCR library. These data were also filed under a second study, of T cells in Graves' hyperthyroidism and ophthalmopathy.

Sequencing used peripheral blood mononuclear cells (PBMCs), obtained at new diagnosis, from a patient treated with antithyroid drugs. These receptors were taken from a man aged 25-45 years with Graves disease.

This clonotype was picked up a small number of times. The chain is built from TRBV18 and TRBJ2-7, with TRBD1 matching 7 bases. Germline V gene sequence: CDR1 KGHSH, CDR2 LQKENI. V lost 3 bases to trimming and J lost 3 bases; unmatched junction nucleotides: 5. The CDR3 length is 14 residues. The CDR3 is CASSPGQIYYEQYF. The CDR3 DNA reads as TGTGCCAGCTCACCGGGACAGATATACTACGAGCAGTACTTC.

This clonotype was observed many times. The CDR3: CASTEGPSSYEQYF. In DNA, the CDR3 is TGCGCCAGCACCGAGGGCCCCAGCTCCTACGAGCAGTACTTC. The rearrangement uses TRBV5-1 and TRBJ2-7; tentative D call: TRBD2 (5 bases). Germline CDR1 SGHRS, CDR2 YFSETQ. V dropped 6 bases and J dropped 0 bases, with 13 bases sitting between them. The CDR3 totals 14 residues.

The V and J genes are TRBV2 and TRBJ2-2; D is undetermined. V lost 7 bases to trimming and J lost 7 bases, with 10 bases between them. Germline lookup yields CDR1 SNHLY and CDR2 FYNNEI. This CDR3 has 12 residues. The CDR3 sequence is CASTLEYGELFF. The CDR3 DNA is TGTGCCAGCACCTTAGAGTACGGGGAGCTGTTTTTT.

This clonotype was observed many times. This chain connects TRBV18 to TRBJ2-1; D call uncertain. Trimming left V 3 bases short and J 7 bases short, with 7 bases between. The CDR3 length is 12 residues. In germline, CDR1 is KGHSH, CDR2 LQKENI. The CDR3 reads CASSPSLNEQFF. As DNA, the CDR3 is TGTGCCAGCTCACCTTCCCTAAATGAGCAGTTCTTC.

The V call is TRBV7-8, the J call TRBJ2-1; 12 positions agree with TRBD2. Germline CDR1 is SGHVS and CDR2 is FQNEAQ. The CDR3 spans 17 residues. Trimming at V came to 0 bases and at J to 7 bases, leaving 7 bases not matched to a gene. The CDR3 nucleotides read TGTGCCAGCAGCTTAGCGCTCCTAGCGGGAGGGCTGAATGAGCAGTTCTTC. Translation gives CASSLALLAGGLNEQFF. Filled out from reference TRBV7-8 and TRBJ2-1, the complete variable domain reads GAGVSQSPRYKVAKRGQDVALRCDPISGHVSLFWYQQALGQGPEFLTYFQNEAQLDKSGLPSDRFFAERPEGSVSTLKIQRTQQEDSAVYLCASSLALLAGGLNEQFFGPGTRLTVL.

The V gene is TRBV5-1, the J gene TRBJ1-6; D is undetermined. CDR1 and CDR2 (germline): SGHRS, YFSETQ. Trimming cost V 0 bases and J 12 bases, with 10 bases left between them. The CDR3 runs 13 residues. The CDR3 protein is CASSLGQPEPLHF. The DNA for the CDR3 is TGCGCCAGCAGCTTGGGGCAGCCAGAACCCCTCCACTTT. The full variable domain, with the rest looked up from reference TRBV5-1 and TRBJ1-6, is KAGVTQTPRYLIKTRGQQVTLSCSPISGHRSVSWYQQTPGQGLQFLFEYFSETQRNKGNFPGRFSGRQFSNSRSEMNVSTLELGDSALYLCASSLGQPEPLHFGNGTRLTVT.

This clonotype was observed many times. The chain links TRBV20-1 to TRBJ2-7; 10 bases agree with TRBD1. After removal of 3 bases from V and 6 bases from J, the junction contained 8 bases not matched to a gene. This CDR3 is 14 amino acids long. CDR1 and CDR2 (germline): DFQATT, SNEGSKA (reference sequence). CDR3 sequence reads: CSARDGTGEVEQYF. The CDR3 bases are TGCAGTGCTAGGGACGGGACAGGGGAAGTCGAGCAGTACTTC.

This clonotype was detected ten times or more. The rearrangement uses TRBV30 and TRBJ1-4; D uncertain. Per the germline V gene, CDR1 is GTSNPN and CDR2 is SVGIG (reference sequence). The CDR3 runs to 11 residues. Trimming took 3 bases from V and 8 from J, leaving 7 bases between them. CDR3 amino acids: CAWRRKEKLFF. The CDR3 DNA follows: TGTGCCTGGAGGAGGAAAGAAAAACTGTTTTTT.

Ten or more counts support this clonotype. The chain joins TRBV27 to TRBJ2-1; no clear D. Trimming stripped 1 base from V and 9 bases from J, with 10 bases between. The germline gives CDR1 MNHEY, CDR2 SMNVEV (reference sequence). This CDR3 contains 13 residues. The DNA of the CDR3 is TGTGCCAGCAGTTTATTAGAGTTGGGTGAGCAGTTCTTC. Protein product: CASSLLELGEQFF.

Many counts were recorded for this clonotype. The CDR3 DNA reads as TGTGCCAGCAGTCGACGGACAGAGACGAACACCGGGGAGCTGTTTTTT. As protein: CASSRRTETNTGELFF. The rearrangement uses TRBV25-1 and TRBJ2-2; possibly TRBD1 for D (6 bases). The CDR3 is 16 amino acids. V was shortened by 5 bases and J by 0 bases, with 13 bases between the two germline ends. The germline V gene encodes CDR1 MGHDK and CDR2 SYGVNS.

In this sample, this clonotype turned up many times. This chain joins TRBV9 and TRBJ2-3, with D possibly being TRBD1 or TRBD2 (5 bases each). The CDR3 loop spans 14 amino acids. Trimming stripped 4 bases from V and 7 bases from J, with 16 bases between. Germline CDR1 and CDR2: SGDLS and YYNGEE. CDR3 loop: CASSPGRGVNTQYF. As DNA, the CDR3 is TGTGCCAGCAGCCCGGGACGGGGCGTTAATACGCAGTATTTT.

About this clonotype itself: A read error is the likely source, as a far larger clone sits one nucleotide away. The rearrangement joins TRBV6-2 or TRBV6-3 to TRBJ1-1; D is perhaps TRBD1 (5 bases). The CDR3 has 14 amino acids. Germline loops: CDR1 MNHEY, CDR2 SVGEGT. The CDR3 loop reads CASSRRTGGTEASF. The CDR3 bases are TGTGCCAGCAGTCGACGGACTGGAGGGACTGAAGCTTCCTTT.

This clonotype came up many times. This chain joins TRBV10-3 and TRBJ1-2; 8 nucleotides align to TRBD1. V lost 5 bases, J lost 6 bases, and 8 bases stayed unmatched. In germline, CDR1 is ENHRY, CDR2 SYGVKD. The CDR3 totals 14 residues. This CDR3 reads CAISTVQGGDGYTF. The DNA of the CDR3 is TGTGCCATCAGTACAGTACAGGGGGGCGATGGCTACACCTTC.